This record covers a single T cell receptor (beta chain). Some clones are missing from TCRdb's copy, which holds only in-frame ones; the method was immunoSEQ multiplex PCR. The sample consists of some 15,000 clones, 75% to 85% of them appearing once. This CDR3 has 15 residues. V was clipped by 6 bases and J by 4 bases; unmatched bases: 8. Germline V gene sequence: CDR1 LNHNV, CDR2 YYDKDF (reference sequence). The sample originates from a study of OX40 agonist ivuxolimab in advanced cancers. Sample: CD4+ or CD8+ T cells sorted from blood, taken in a trial of the OX40 agonist ivuxolimab. The clonotype originates from an adult with an advanced solid tumor such as melanoma, head and neck, liver or kidney cancer. The V gene is TRBV15, the J gene TRBJ1-5, with 8 bases lining up with TRBD1. The CDR3 DNA sequence: TGTGCCACCAGGGACAGGGATGATCGGAATCAGCCCCAGCATTTT. Translation: CATRDRDDRNQPQHF.